This T cell receptor (beta chain) was captured in a study of blood T cell repertoires in COVID-19. Whole-study context: Samples of COVID-19 (acute and convalescent) were obtained from the United States, Italy and Spain. PBMCs, B-cell-depleted T cells, or T cells provided the cDNA or gDNA that made up the material.

Authors' methods: Quantification of nucleated cells was approximated via reference gene primer amplification. Data came from immunoSEQ multiplex PCR; TCRdb stores just in-frame clones and leaves some out. V and J calls and clone size are those listed in that table; D and trimming were worked out from the DNA. The sample carries fewer than 80,000 clones, around nine tenths recorded once. This clone turned up a few times. The sample comprised peripheral blood. This receptor was identified in a woman of 80 years or more with active or convalescent COVID-19.

The CDR3, as DNA: TGTGCCAGCAGTGATCTCGAGGAATTCTATAGCAATCAGCCCCAGCATTTT. Translating gives CASSDLEEFYSNQPQHF. This chain links TRBV6-1 with TRBJ1-5; D is unresolved. This CDR3 contains 17 residues. Germline CDR1 and CDR2: MNHNS and SASEGT. Trimming shortened V by 3 bases and J by 0 bases, and 15 bases separated the two germline ends.